These 22 T cell receptor beta chains were all obtained from the same sample, sequenced in a study of tumor-infiltrating lymphocytes in primary liver carcinoma. The blood RNA (from unsorted whole blood) was obtained, and germline DNA was also extracted. cDNA specific to TCR beta was made from approximately 500 ng of total RNA, with a constant-region primer employed for priming. Libraries for TCR beta were built through three nested multiplex PCR rounds, which together made up a slightly modified ARM-PCR procedure. TRBV1-TRBV30 forward primers and a C-beta reverse primer were used in the first two PCR rounds, which each ran for nine to ten cycles. TCRdb recomputed calls from the multiplex PCR reads with MiXCR, one row per CDR3 protein. The table records 200,000 or so distinct CDR3 sequences, roughly 61% of them present only once. The specimen sequenced was peripheral blood. The receptors derive from a woman aged 55-70 years with primary liver carcinoma and hepatitis B virus infection.

The chain carries TRBV30 and TRBJ2-7; D could derive from TRBD1 or TRBD2 (5 bases each). The germline gives CDR1 GTSNPN, CDR2 SVGIG (reference sequence). V dropped 0 bases and J dropped 4 bases, with 10 bases sitting between them. CDR3 length: 13 residues. The CDR3 loop is CAWSVGTVYEQYF. The CDR3 DNA sequence: TGTGCCTGGAGTGTAGGGACCGTTTACGAGCAGTACTTC.

In the case of this clonotype: A read error may be the cause here, since a much bigger clone is one base away. This sequence joins TRBV6-1 and TRBJ2-5; D is undetermined. The germline CDR1 and CDR2 sequences are MNHNS and SASEGT. The CDR3 has 12 residues. CDR3 DNA: TGTGCCAGCACTGAAGCCTGGGAGACCCAGTACTTC. This translates into CASTEAWETQYF.

This clonotype came up a few times. The chain links TRBV28 to TRBJ2-4, with 7 bases matching TRBD2. The CDR3 consists of 14 residues. Germline-derived CDR1 and CDR2 are MDHEN and SYDVKM. V dropped 2 bases and J dropped 7; count of bases not matched to a gene: 5. The DNA of the CDR3 is TGTGCCAGCAGTTTAGCGGGGGTGAGGAACATTCAGTACTTC. This codes for CASSLAGVRNIQYF.

Comment on this clonotype: The junction shows a germline mismatch at one end, possibly a read error. This chain links TRBV4-1 with TRBJ2-7, with TRBD2 as a possible D gene (5 bases). There are 16 residues in the CDR3. Germline CDR1 and CDR2: MGHRA and YSYEKL. CDR3 in amino acids: CASNQGTRFGTYEQYF. For the CDR3, the DNA is TGCGCCAGCAACCAAGGCACTAGGTTCGGAACCTACGAGCAGTACTTC.

Only a few counts were recorded for this clonotype. This sequence joins TRBV5-5 and TRBJ1-2, with TRBD1 matching 8 bases. From germline, CDR1 is SGHKS and CDR2 YYEKEE (reference sequence). CDR3 size: 15 residues. The ends lost 3 bases at V and 0 bases at J; junction bases unmatched: 4. The CDR3 DNA reads TGTGCCAGCAGCTCAGGACAGGGAGCTAACTATGGCTACACCTTC. This encodes CASSSGQGANYGYTF. Drawing the rest from reference TRBV5-5 and TRBJ1-2, the complete variable domain is DAGVTQSPTHLIKTRGQQVTLRCSPISGHKSVSWYQQVLGQGPQFIFQYYEKEERGRGNFPDRFSARQFPNYSSELNVNALLLGDSALYLCASSSGQGANYGYTFGSGTRLTVV.

This rearrangement joins TRBV10-3 to TRBJ2-7; D might be TRBD1 (11 bases). With 8 bases removed from V and 5 bases from J, the gap between germline ends came to 28 bases. Germline V gene data show CDR1 as ENHRY and CDR2 as SYGVKD. The CDR3 is 17 residues long. The CDR3 spells CAIGTGGELAGAHEQYF. Here the CDR3 DNA reads TGTGCCATCGGGACAGGGGGTGAGCTAGCGGGAGCCCACGAGCAGTACTTC.

As regards this clonotype: The CDR3 does not close with the conserved phenylalanine or tryptophan, likely indicating a read error. The limits of the CDR3 on the DNA are not certain, so only TCRdb's listed CDR3 is given. The chain joins TRBV29-1 to TRBJ2-7; the table's D call, TRBD2, was not checked against the DNA. The CDR3 contains 14 residues when both ends are counted. CDR1 and CDR2 from the germline V gene are SQVTM and ANQGSEA. This CDR3 reads CCVSRQGTWDEQYY.

The gene calls are TRBV7-9 and TRBJ1-4; unclear D gene. The V end lost 7 bases, the J end lost 3 bases, and 9 bases lay between the germline ends. Germline V gene lookup returns CDR1 SEHNR and CDR2 FQNEAQ (reference sequence). The CDR3 is made up of 13 amino acids. The CDR3 protein is CASKFGPNEKLFF. The CDR3 DNA is TGTGCCAGCAAATTCGGCCCTAATGAAAAACTGTTTTTT.

Worth noting for this clonotype: The germline gene is not matched at one end of the junction; a read error may be the cause. The chain carries TRBV11-2 and TRBJ2-3; 9 bases align to TRBD2. CDR1 is SGHAT, CDR2 FQNNGV, per germline. This CDR3 spans 20 amino acids. The CDR3: CAGSLDLSELAGEGIDRQYF. The CDR3 DNA follows: TGTGCCGGCAGCTTAGATCTAAGTGAGTTAGCGGGAGAAGGGATAGATAGGCAGTATTTT.

As for this clonotype: Likely a read error: the CDR3 ends without its conserved phenylalanine or tryptophan. The DNA is omitted, as the CDR3 cannot be located on it reliably, and the CDR3 follows TCRdb's listing. The CDR3 here is CASSYSRMYRSSYNEQIL. This chain links TRBV6-5 with TRBJ2-1. The CDR3 contains 18 residues when both ends are counted. CDR1 and CDR2 from the germline V gene are MNHEY and SVGAGI.

This rearrangement joins TRBV5-6 to TRBJ2-3, with 9 bases aligning to TRBD2. This CDR3 is built from 16 residues. Germline assignment: CDR1 SGHDT and CDR2 YYEEEE. The V and J ends lost 4 bases and 5 bases, in that order; junction bases with no gene match: 11. DNA for the CDR3: TGTGCCAGCAGCGCCCGGGTAGCGGGAGATCTAGATACGCAGTATTTT. Its protein product is CASSARVAGDLDTQYF.

As for this clonotype: A read error may explain this, as a much larger clone is one base away. This sequence joins TRBV5-1 and TRBJ2-5; 14 nucleotides agree with TRBD2. This CDR3 is built from 15 residues. CDR1 and CDR2 from the germline V gene are SGHRS and YFSETQ. This CDR3 reads CASGTSGSLGETKYF. Here the CDR3 DNA reads TGCGCCAGCGGGACTAGCGGGAGTTTAGGAGAGACCAAGTACTTC. Complete variable domain (other parts from reference TRBV5-1 and TRBJ2-5): KAGVTQTPRYLIKTRGQQVTLSCSPISGHRSVSWYQQTPGQGLQFLFEYFSETQRNKGNFPGRFSGRQFSNSRSEMNVSTLELGDSALYLCASGTSGSLGETKYFGPGTRLLVL.

The sample holds many counts of this clonotype. At one boundary the junction diverges from the germline segment, which might be a read error. J is TRBJ2-3 and V is TRBV29-1; a possible D gene is TRBD2 (5 bases). This CDR3 has 14 residues. Germline assignment: CDR1 SQVTM and CDR2 ANQGSEA. This CDR3 reads CSVKDYGYTDTQYF. The CDR3 coding sequence is TGCAGCGTTAAAGACTACGGGTACACAGATACGCAGTATTTT.

This clonotype has a handful of counts. CDR3 loop: CASSLGLAGTEGLFF. The CDR3 DNA reads TGTGCCAGCAGTTTAGGACTAGCTGGCACCGAGGGGCTGTTTTTT. The chain joins TRBV12-3 or TRBV12-4 to TRBJ2-2; 7 bases are shared with TRBD2. V lost 1 base to trimming and J lost 13 bases; unmatched junction nucleotides: 12. The CDR3 spans 15 residues.

Points on this clonotype: A clone one base away is much larger, so this may be a read error. V gene TRBV12-3 or TRBV12-4 combines with J gene TRBJ1-2, with a possible D match to TRBD1 (5 bases). The V gene lost 6 bases and the J gene lost 6 bases, with 17 bases spanning the gap. The CDR3 is made up of 14 amino acids. The CDR3 sequence: CASSPLPGPNGYTF. In nucleotides, the CDR3 is TGTGCCAGCAGCCCGCTGCCGGGACCCAATGGCTACACCTTC.

For this clonotype: Compared with germline, one end of the junction differs, possibly owing to a read error. The chain uses TRBV29-1 and TRBJ2-5, with unresolved D. Per the germline V gene, CDR1 is SQVTM and CDR2 is ANQGSEA. The CDR3 is 13 residues long. The CDR3 loop reads CNVEYQNQETQYF. The CDR3 DNA reads TGCAACGTTGAATATCAGAACCAAGAGACCCAGTACTTC.

This clonotype occurred once. At one boundary the junction diverges from the germline segment, which might be a read error. The chain employs TRBV12-3 or TRBV12-4 and TRBJ1-5; 7 nucleotides align to TRBD1. The CDR3 totals 14 residues. CDR3 loop: CVSRATGFNQSQHF. CDR3 nucleotide sequence: TGTGTCAGCAGGGCGACAGGGTTCAATCAGTCCCAGCATTTT.

About this clonotype: This may be a read error: a much more frequent sequence differs by one nucleotide. The V gene is TRBV5-5, the J gene TRBJ1-1; 7 bases fit TRBD1. The CDR3 is 16 amino acids. The ends lost 4 bases at V and 1 base at J; junction bases unmatched: 10. Germline V gene lookup returns CDR1 SGHKS and CDR2 YYEKEE (reference sequence). CDR3 loop: CASSPLGQRSNTEAFF. CDR3 in DNA: TGTGCCAGCAGCCCACTGGGACAGAGGTCGAACACTGAAGCTTTCTTT.

For this clonotype: Germline is not matched at one junction end, which may reflect a read error. This chain uses TRBV29-1 with TRBJ2-1; D gene ambiguous. CDR3 length equals 11 residues. Germline loops: CDR1 SQVTM, CDR2 ANQGSEA. The CDR3 nucleotides read TGCAACGTTGCGCTAGATATTGAGCAGTTCTTC. The encoded protein is CNVALDIEQFF.

On this clonotype itself: In this CDR3 the conserved last residue, phenylalanine or tryptophan, is missing, so a read error is likely. This chain uses TRBV11-1 with TRBJ1-1, with a tentative D call TRBD1 (6 bases). Trimming cost V 4 bases and J 6 bases, with 9 bases left between them. CDR3 length: 12 amino acids. Germline V CDR1 and CDR2: SGHAT, FQDESV (reference sequence). The CDR3: CASSSGTPEAFL. In nucleotides, the CDR3 is TGTGCCAGCAGCTCGGGGACACCTGAAGCTTTCCTT.

The chain couples TRBV7-9 to TRBJ2-2; the D is unclear. V shed 5 bases and J shed 6 bases, with 7 bases lying between them. There are 12 residues in the CDR3. The germline V gene has CDR1 SEHNR and CDR2 FQNEAQ (reference sequence). CDR3 amino acids: CASSPVAGELFF. The CDR3 DNA is TGTGCCAGCAGCCCCGTGGCCGGGGAGCTGTTTTTT.

This clonotype has just a few counts. V and J are TRBV28 and TRBJ2-6, with no clear D. From germline, CDR1 is MDHEN and CDR2 SYDVKM. V shed 5 bases and J shed 4 bases, with 15 bases lying between them. CDR3 length: 16 amino acids. The CDR3 nucleotides are TGTGCCAGCAGTCGCCCCTCAATTATAGGGGCCAACGTCCTGACTTTC. Its translation is CASSRPSIIGANVLTF.